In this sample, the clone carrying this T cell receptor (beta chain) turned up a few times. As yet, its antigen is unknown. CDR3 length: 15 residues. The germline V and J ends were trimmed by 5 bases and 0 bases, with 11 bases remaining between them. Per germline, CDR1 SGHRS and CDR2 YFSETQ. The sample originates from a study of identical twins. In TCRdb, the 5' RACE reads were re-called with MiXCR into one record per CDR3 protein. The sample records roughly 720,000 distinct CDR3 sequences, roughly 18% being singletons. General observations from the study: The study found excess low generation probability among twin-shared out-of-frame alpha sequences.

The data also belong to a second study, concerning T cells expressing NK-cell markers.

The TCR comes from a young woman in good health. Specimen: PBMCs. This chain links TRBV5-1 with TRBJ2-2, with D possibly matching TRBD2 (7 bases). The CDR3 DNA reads TGCGCCAGCAGGGACAGCGGGGCGAACACCGGGGAGCTGTTTTTT. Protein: CASRDSGANTGELFF.